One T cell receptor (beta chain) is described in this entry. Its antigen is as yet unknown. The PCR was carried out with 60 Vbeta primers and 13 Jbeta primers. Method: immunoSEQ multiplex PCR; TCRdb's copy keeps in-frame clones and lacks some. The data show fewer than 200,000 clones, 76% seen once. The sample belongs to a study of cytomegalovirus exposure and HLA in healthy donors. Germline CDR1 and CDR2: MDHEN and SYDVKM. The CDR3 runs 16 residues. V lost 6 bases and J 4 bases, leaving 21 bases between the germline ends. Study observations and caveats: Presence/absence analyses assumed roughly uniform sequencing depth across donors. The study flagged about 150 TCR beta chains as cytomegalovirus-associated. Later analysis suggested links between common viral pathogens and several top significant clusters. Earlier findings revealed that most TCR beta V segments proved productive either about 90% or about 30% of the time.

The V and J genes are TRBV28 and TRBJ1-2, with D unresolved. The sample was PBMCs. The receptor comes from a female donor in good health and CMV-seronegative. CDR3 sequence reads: CASRHPVTGDRYGYTF. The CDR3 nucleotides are TGTGCCAGCAGGCATCCCGTCACCGGTGATCGCTATGGCTACACCTTC.